What follows describes a single T cell receptor (beta chain). The antigen remains undetermined. The data belong to a study of blood T cells in healthy people across ages. The study, taken as a whole, reports: TCR beta diversity correlated strongly with naive T cell percentage. Lack of knowledge of donor CMV status possibly confounded expanded clonotype changes.

Germline values: CDR1 MGHRA, CDR2 YSYEKL. Germline trimming cut 0 bases from V and 7 bases from J; bases unmatched to any gene: 8. This CDR3 is built from 15 residues. A second PCR of about 7 to 12 cycles used a sample-barcoded 5' primer and a J-beta primer mix. A template-switch adaptor containing 12 random nucleotides labeled each cDNA molecule. Any given sample supplied a minimum of 2.5 million CDR3-containing paired-end reads. MiXCR was run by TCRdb on the 5' RACE reads, yielding one entry per CDR3 protein. The data hold under 1 million distinct CDR3 sequences, with approximately 48% observed a single time.

V and J are TRBV4-1 and TRBJ2-7; 8 nucleotides agree with TRBD1. The sample taken for sequencing was blood. The sequence came from a man between 60 and 75 years old in good health. DNA for the CDR3: TGCGCCAGCAGCCAAGAATGGGACAGGACGGGTGAGCAGTACTTC. Translated, it gives CASSQEWDRTGEQYF.